Listed below are T cell receptor beta chains from one sample, sequenced in a study of blood T cell repertoires in COVID-19. Libraries were prepared by immunoSEQ multiplex PCR; TCRdb keeps only in-frame clonotypes and omits some of them. The sample gives approximately 120,000 clones, 79% of which show up once; 30% to 45% is in the top ten. The sequenced material came from peripheral blood. These receptors were taken from a man aged 35 to 55 with active or convalescent COVID-19. Both conserved end residues are part of each CDR3. Each record gives: V gene, J gene, clone size, D gene, CDR3 protein, CDR3 DNA. A D gene is named only where the DNA matches it firmly. Clone size is stated in some rows and not others, as once, few, many or a class when expanded.

v_gene: TRBV28
j_gene: TRBJ1-4
abundance: .
d_gene: .
CDR3aa: CASSLFGGNEKLFF
CDR3nt: TGTGCCAGCAGTTTATTCGGGGGTAATGAAAAACTGTTTTTT

v_gene: TRBV5-1
j_gene: TRBJ1-2
abundance: .
d_gene: .
CDR3aa: CASSLGQTDYGYTF
CDR3nt: TGCGCCAGCAGCTTGGGGCAGACTGACTATGGCTACACCTTC

v_gene: TRBV11-3
j_gene: TRBJ1-1
abundance: .
d_gene: .
CDR3aa: CASSLDGQGLNTEAFF
CDR3nt: TGTGCCAGCAGCTTAGATGGGCAGGGGCTGAACACTGAAGCTTTCTTT

v_gene: TRBV14
j_gene: TRBJ2-3
abundance: .
d_gene: .
CDR3aa: CASSLSGTGRDTQYF
CDR3nt: TGTGCCAGCAGCCTGTCGGGAACAGGGAGAGATACGCAGTATTTT

v_gene: TRBV5-6
j_gene: TRBJ2-3
abundance: .
d_gene: .
CDR3aa: CASSWVVRGEADTQYF
CDR3nt: TGTGCCAGCAGCTGGGTAGTCAGGGGGGAGGCAGATACGCAGTATTTT

v_gene: TRBV29-1
j_gene: TRBJ2-7
abundance: few
d_gene: .
CDR3aa: CSVEVGGGAHYEQYF
CDR3nt: TGCAGCGTTGAAGTGGGTGGGGGGGCTCACTACGAGCAGTACTTC

v_gene: TRBV19
j_gene: TRBJ2-1
abundance: .
d_gene: .
CDR3aa: CASSSRTPRSSYNEQFF
CDR3nt: TGTGCCAGTAGTTCGCGGACACCTCGGAGCTCCTACAATGAGCAGTTCTTC

v_gene: TRBV30
j_gene: TRBJ1-1
abundance: once
d_gene: .
CDR3aa: CAWGKGSGNTEAFF
CDR3nt: TGTGCCTGGGGCAAGGGGTCCGGGAACACTGAAGCTTTCTTT

v_gene: TRBV27
j_gene: TRBJ1-4
abundance: .
d_gene: TRBD1
CDR3aa: CASSPLPPSHRGNEKLFF
CDR3nt: TGTGCCAGCAGTCCCCTCCCACCCTCCCACAGGGGTAATGAAAAACTGTTTTTT

v_gene: TRBV28
j_gene: TRBJ1-2
abundance: .
d_gene: .
CDR3aa: CASSFSLSANYGYTF
CDR3nt: TGTGCCAGCAGTTTTTCCTTGAGTGCTAACTATGGCTACACCTTC

v_gene: TRBV9
j_gene: TRBJ2-2
abundance: .
d_gene: TRBD1
CDR3aa: CASSLQGTNTGELFF
CDR3nt: TGTGCCAGCAGCTTACAGGGGACGAACACCGGGGAGCTGTTTTTT

v_gene: TRBV29-1
j_gene: TRBJ2-7
abundance: .
d_gene: .
CDR3aa: CSVDQGEQYF
CDR3nt: TGCAGCGTTGATCAGGGCGAGCAGTACTTC

v_gene: TRBV24-1
j_gene: TRBJ2-3
abundance: .
d_gene: .
CDR3aa: CATSATGGLPDTQYF
CDR3nt: TGTGCCACCAGTGCAACCGGGGGTTTACCAGATACGCAGTATTTT

v_gene: TRBV7-3
j_gene: TRBJ1-1
abundance: .
d_gene: TRBD1
CDR3aa: CASSAGQGLPLNTEAFF
CDR3nt: TGTGCCAGCAGCGCCGGACAGGGATTACCTTTGAACACTGAAGCTTTCTTT

v_gene: TRBV6-5
j_gene: TRBJ1-1
abundance: .
d_gene: .
CDR3aa: CASSYRGWNTEAFF
CDR3nt: TGTGCCAGCAGTTACAGGGGATGGAACACTGAAGCTTTCTTT

v_gene: TRBV7-6
j_gene: TRBJ1-1
abundance: .
d_gene: .
CDR3aa: CASSLGGAVNTEAFF
CDR3nt: TGTGCCAGCAGCCTCGGTGGGGCAGTGAACACTGAAGCTTTCTTT

v_gene: TRBV6-5
j_gene: TRBJ1-5
abundance: .
d_gene: .
CDR3aa: CASTLRVGAQPQHF
CDR3nt: TGTGCCAGCACCCTTAGGGTGGGAGCCCAGCCCCAGCATTTT

v_gene: TRBV6-2/TRBV6-3
j_gene: TRBJ1-5
abundance: .
d_gene: .
CDR3aa: CASSLEGGGNQPQHF
CDR3nt: TGTGCCAGCAGCCTCGAAGGGGGGGGCAATCAGCCCCAGCATTTT